The rows below give T cell receptor beta chains drawn from one sample of a study of blood T cell repertoires in COVID-19. Clones were sequenced by immunoSEQ multiplex PCR, and TCRdb holds only the in-frame ones, with some missing. Here the sample spans 190,000 or so clones, approximately 86% being singletons. Sample: peripheral blood. The receptors here all came from a man in his 60s with COVID-19, enrolled during active disease. Each CDR3 is given with its conserved first and last residue. A D gene is named only where the DNA matches it firmly. Size tells how often a clone was seen (once, few, many) or the class of an expanded clone, and some rows leave it out.

>TRBJ2-5|NA|NA|TRBV7-2
TGTGCCAGCAGCTTAGCGGCGACAAAGCAAGAGACCCAGTACTTC
CASSLAATKQETQYF
>TRBJ2-7|NA|NA|TRBV19
TGTGCCAGTAGTATAGGGGGCTACGAGCAGCACTTC
CASSIGGYEQHF
>TRBJ2-1|TRBD2|NA|TRBV4-2
TGTGCCAGCAGCCAAGATGTAGCGGGCTCGCCGAACAATGAGCAGTTCTTC
CASSQDVAGSPNNEQFF
>TRBJ2-4|TRBD1|NA|TRBV10-2
TGCGCCAGCATATCGGGACAGGGGGCTAACATTCAGTACTTC
CASISGQGANIQYF
>TRBJ2-1|TRBD1|NA|TRBV5-1
TGCGCCAGCAGCTTACCCGGGACAGGCACCCTCGAGCAGTTCTTC
CASSLPGTGTLEQFF
>TRBJ2-2|TRBD1|NA|TRBV5-4
TGTGCCAGCAGCTTGGGACAGGGGGACACCGGGGAGCTGTTTTTT
CASSLGQGDTGELFF
>TRBJ1-1|TRBD1|NA|TRBV5-1
TGCGCCAGCAGCCTGGGACAGACCTTGAACACTGAAGCTTTCTTT
CASSLGQTLNTEAFF
>TRBJ2-2|NA|NA|TRBV5-1
TGCGCCAGCAGCTTGGTCGTCCCCGGGGAGCTGTTTTTT
CASSLVVPGELFF
>TRBJ1-3|NA|few|TRBV9
TGTGCCAGCAGCGTAAGAGGAGGGGACGGAAACACCATATATTTT
CASSVRGGDGNTIYF
>TRBJ1-1|NA|NA|TRBV4-2
TGTGCCAGCAGCCAAGGAGGGAACACAGAGAACACTGAAGCTTTCTTT
CASSQGGNTENTEAFF
>TRBJ2-5|TRBD1|NA|TRBV27
TGTGCCAGCAACTCATTACAGGGGGGAGAGACCCAGTACTTC
CASNSLQGGETQYF
>TRBJ1-5|NA|NA|TRBV6-1
TGTGCCAGCAGTGAAGACGGTAGCAATCAGCCCCAGCATTTT
CASSEDGSNQPQHF